The 30 T cell receptor beta chains in this list originate from one sample, sequenced in a study of Graves' ophthalmopathy and Graves' hyperthyroidism. The authors amplified TCR beta CDR3 regions, and they did so from RNA transcripts for repertoire sequencing. The first-round RT-PCR employed HTBI primers together with the Qiagen OneStep RT-PCR kit. A multiplex PCR was then performed as the second round. In TCRdb, the multiplex PCR reads were re-called with MiXCR into one record per CDR3 protein. The table has more than 150,000 distinct CDR3 sequences, less than 45% seen once. Input material: peripheral blood. These receptors all come from a woman aged 40 to 50 with Graves' ophthalmopathy.

This clonotype was seen repeatedly, ten times or more. The CDR3: CASIPTGGRGYTF. The CDR3 DNA reads TGTGCCAGCATACCGACAGGGGGTCGAGGCTACACCTTC. The gene calls are TRBV6-5 and TRBJ1-2; 9 nucleotides match TRBD1. The CDR3 is made up of 13 amino acids. The J segment lost 8 bases and the V segment lost 7 bases, leaving 8 bases of the junction unmatched. CDR1 MNHEY and CDR2 SVGAGI come from the germline V gene.

The chain combines TRBV20-1 with TRBJ2-2; 10 bases are a match to TRBD2. Per the germline V gene, CDR1 is DFQATT and CDR2 is SNEGSKA (reference sequence). This CDR3 comprises 17 residues. J was trimmed by 4 bases and V by 0 bases; bases with no gene match: 8. CDR3 sequence reads: CSARDPLAGDVTGELFF. Here the CDR3 DNA reads TGCAGTGCTAGAGATCCGCTAGCGGGAGACGTCACCGGGGAGCTGTTTTTT.

Many counts were recorded for this clonotype. CDR3 DNA sequence: TGTGCCAGCAGTTTAGGTGAAGGGATCAACACTGAAGCTTTCTTT. It encodes CASSLGEGINTEAFF. The rearrangement uses TRBV28 and TRBJ1-1; D is unresolved. CDR1 and CDR2 (germline): MDHEN, SYDVKM. Trimming pared 2 bases from V and 2 bases from J, leaving 12 bases between. This CDR3 is built from 15 residues.

The chain couples TRBV6-1 to TRBJ2-7; D is uncertain. CDR3 length: 13 amino acids. The germline gives CDR1 MNHNS, CDR2 SASEGT. V gave up 7 bases and J gave up 0 bases, with 10 bases separating them. The CDR3 here is CASNSRSSYEQYF. The CDR3 DNA is TGTGCCAGCAATAGTCGGAGCTCCTACGAGCAGTACTTC.

This chain connects TRBV6-2 or TRBV6-3 to TRBJ1-5; 8 nucleotides align to TRBD1. The CDR3 covers 15 residues. Germline lookup yields CDR1 MNHEY and CDR2 SVGEGT. Trimming cost V 6 bases and J 1 base; bases outside gene matches: 5. CDR3 residues: CASRKAGGSNQPQHF. CDR3 nucleotide sequence: TGTGCCAGCAGAAAGGCAGGGGGCAGCAATCAGCCCCAGCATTTT.

This clonotype was observed many times. The gene calls are TRBV28 and TRBJ1-2; 7 bases line up with TRBD1. The V segment lost 5 bases and the J segment 2 bases; nucleotides outside the gene matches: 2. CDR3 length: 13 amino acids. Germline CDR1 and CDR2: MDHEN and SYDVKM. CDR3 sequence: CASSQGQNYGYTF. The CDR3 DNA sequence: TGTGCCAGCAGTCAGGGACAGAACTATGGCTACACCTTC.

This clonotype was picked up many times. V and J are TRBV7-2 and TRBJ2-5; the D is unclear. CDR1 and CDR2 from the germline V gene are SGHTA and FQGNSA. This CDR3 spans 13 amino acids. V lost 6 bases and J 1 base, leaving 9 bases between the germline ends. CDR3: CASSLYSQETQYF. The CDR3 nucleotides read TGTGCCAGCAGTCTCTACAGCCAAGAGACCCAGTACTTC.

At least ten counts were recorded for this clonotype. This chain uses TRBV12-3 or TRBV12-4 with TRBJ2-7; no definite D call. V shed 7 bases and J shed 1 base, with 14 bases lying between them. The CDR3 has 14 residues. CDR3 DNA: TGTGCCAGCAAACTTAGGGCCGAGTCCTACGAGCAGTACTTC. It is translated as CASKLRAESYEQYF.

Ten or more counts support this clonotype. CDR3 protein: CASSPQGAMNTEAFF. The CDR3 DNA is TGCGCCAGCAGCCCTCAGGGGGCGATGAACACTGAAGCTTTCTTT. The rearrangement uses TRBV5-1 and TRBJ1-1, with TRBD1 matching 8 bases. With V trimmed by 4 bases and J by 0 bases, 5 bases remained unmatched. The CDR3 contains 15 residues. The germline V gene has CDR1 SGHRS and CDR2 YFSETQ. The whole variable domain, remainder taken from reference TRBV5-1 and TRBJ1-1, is KAGVTQTPRYLIKTRGQQVTLSCSPISGHRSVSWYQQTPGQGLQFLFEYFSETQRNKGNFPGRFSGRQFSNSRSEMNVSTLELGDSALYLCASSPQGAMNTEAFFGQGTRLTVV.

This clonotype was observed at least ten times. The chain uses TRBV18 and TRBJ1-6; D is perhaps TRBD1 (6 bases). V lost 3 bases and J 9 bases, leaving 6 bases between the germline ends. There are 12 residues in the CDR3. From germline, CDR1 is KGHSH and CDR2 LQKENI. This chain's CDR3 is CASSPRGSPLHF. The CDR3 bases are TGTGCCAGCTCACCCAGGGGTTCACCCCTCCACTTT.

This clonotype was recorded at least ten times. The gene calls are TRBV6-4 and TRBJ1-2, with unresolved D. Germline CDR1 is MRHNA and CDR2 is SNTAGT. Between the trimmed V and J ends, which lost 6 bases and 3 bases, there was a span of 17 bases. The CDR3 extends over 15 amino acids. The CDR3 DNA reads TGTGCCAGCAGCCAACCCACAACGGACGACTATGGCTACACCTTC. Residues: CASSQPTTDDYGYTF.

This clonotype was detected many times. The genes are TRBV2 and TRBJ2-2, with D perhaps given as TRBD1 or TRBD2 (8 bases each). The V gene lost 10 bases and the J gene lost 3 bases, with 15 bases spanning the gap. The CDR3 loop spans 14 amino acids. Germline V gene data show CDR1 as SNHLY and CDR2 as FYNNEI. CDR3 in amino acids: CAIDRGLDTGELFF. CDR3 DNA sequence: TGTGCCATAGACAGGGGACTAGACACCGGGGAGCTGTTTTTT.

The rearrangement links TRBV12-3 or TRBV12-4 to TRBJ1-1, with D possibly being TRBD1 (5 bases). The CDR3 is 14 residues long. The V and J ends lost 8 bases and 0 bases respectively, with 13 bases between them. CDR3 sequence reads: CASGTGVMNTEAFF. In DNA, the CDR3 is TGTGCCAGCGGAACAGGCGTAATGAACACTGAAGCTTTCTTT.

This clonotype was seen just once. The V gene is TRBV30, the J gene TRBJ2-5; 9 nucleotides align to TRBD1. Germline CDR1 reads GTSNPN; CDR2 reads SVGIG (reference sequence). The CDR3 consists of 16 residues. With 0 bases clipped from V and 5 bases from J, the junction kept 10 bases outside the gene matches. As DNA, the CDR3 is TGTGCCTGGAGTGTACTCCAGGACAGGGGAGGGGAGACCCAGTACTTC. Its translation: CAWSVLQDRGGETQYF.

This clonotype was seen at least ten times. The rearrangement joins TRBV20-1 to TRBJ1-2; D is unresolved. The germline CDR1 and CDR2 sequences are DFQATT and SNEGSKA (reference sequence). With 0 bases removed from V and 7 bases from J, the gap between germline ends came to 6 bases. This CDR3 is built from 11 residues. In nucleotides, the CDR3 is TGCAGTGCTAGAGATAGGGCTGGCTACACCTTC. The encoded protein is CSARDRAGYTF.

There are a few counts of this clonotype. The CDR3 region is CASSSDRGMQPQHF. CDR3 nucleotides: TGTGCCAGCAGTTCAGACAGGGGAATGCAGCCCCAGCATTTT. The V call is TRBV6-5, the J call TRBJ1-5; the match to TRBD1 covers 8 bases. CDR1 and CDR2 (germline): MNHEY, SVGAGI. The CDR3 is 14 amino acids. Trimming at V came to 4 bases and at J to 7 bases, leaving 6 bases not matched to a gene.

This clonotype was seen repeatedly, ten times or more. The gene calls are TRBV10-3 and TRBJ2-2, with TRBD1 as a possible D gene (6 bases). Per the germline V gene, CDR1 is ENHRY and CDR2 is SYGVKD. The CDR3 sequence is 14 residues long. V was clipped by 4 bases and J by 5 bases, with 11 bases between them. The DNA for the CDR3 is TGTGCCATCAGTGGACGAACAGGGACCGGGGAGCTGTTTTTT. It codes for CAISGRTGTGELFF.

This clonotype was seen ten or more times. This chain connects TRBV27 to TRBJ1-1; a possible D gene is TRBD1 (5 bases). The CDR3 is 14 amino acids. Germline lookup yields CDR1 MNHEY and CDR2 SMNVEV (reference sequence). Trimming shortened V by 3 bases and J by 2 bases, and 10 bases separated the two germline ends. CDR3 in DNA: TGTGCCAGCAGTTTTTTGGGGACCAACACTGAAGCTTTCTTT. Its protein product is CASSFLGTNTEAFF.

This clonotype appeared many times. The rearrangement links TRBV29-1 to TRBJ1-2; 10 nucleotides align to TRBD1. CDR3 length equals 13 residues. The ends lost 5 bases at V and 8 bases at J; junction bases unmatched: 8. Germline V gene lookup returns CDR1 SQVTM and CDR2 ANQGSEA. The CDR3 loop reads CSVIHGTGAGYTF. The CDR3 nucleotides read TGCAGCGTTATACACGGGACAGGGGCAGGCTACACCTTC. The complete variable domain, with remaining parts taken from reference TRBV29-1 and TRBJ1-2, reads SAVISQKPSRDICQRGTSLTIQCQVDSQVTMMFWYRQQPGQSLTLIATANQGSEATYESGFVIDKFPISRPNLTFSTLTVSNMSPEDSSIYLCSVIHGTGAGYTFGSGTRLTVV.

This clonotype was seen only once. This chain connects TRBV28 to TRBJ2-7, with unresolved D. CDR3 length: 14 residues. Germline CDR1 is MDHEN and CDR2 is SYDVKM. Between the trimmed V and J ends, which lost 1 base and 0 bases, there was a span of 7 bases. The CDR3 spells CASSLYLSSYEQYF. Here the CDR3 DNA reads TGTGCCAGCAGTTTATATCTGAGCTCCTACGAGCAGTACTTC.

V usage is TRBV12-5 and J usage is TRBJ1-1; D is ambiguous. CDR3 length: 13 amino acids. Per the germline V gene, CDR1 is LGHNT and CDR2 is FRNRAP. Between the trimmed V and J ends, which lost 3 bases and 4 bases, there was a span of 9 bases. CDR3 in DNA: TGTGCTAGTGGTTTTCTCGGCGGCACTGAAGCTTTCTTT. It encodes CASGFLGGTEAFF.

CDR3 region: CASSEDRPTVWWPLHF. As DNA, the CDR3 is TGTGCCAGCAGTGAAGACAGGCCGACCGTGTGGTGGCCCCTCCACTTT. The chain carries TRBV6-1 and TRBJ1-6, with a weak D call TRBD1 (5 bases). This CDR3 has 16 amino acids. V was cut by 1 base and J by 13 bases, with 20 bases left in between. In germline, CDR1 is MNHNS, CDR2 SASEGT.

This clonotype came up many times. The rearrangement uses TRBV28 and TRBJ2-2, with no clear D. The CDR3 runs 13 residues. Between the trimmed V and J ends, which lost 3 bases and 6 bases, there was a span of 8 bases. Germline CDR1 is MDHEN and CDR2 is SYDVKM. CDR3 loop: CASSFLTAGELFF. CDR3 coding DNA: TGTGCCAGCAGTTTTTTGACGGCCGGGGAGCTGTTTTTT.

This clonotype has at least ten counts. The chain couples TRBV11-3 to TRBJ2-2; TRBD1 aligns across 7 bases. The CDR3 is 13 residues long. Germline V gene lookup returns CDR1 SGHNT and CDR2 YENEEA. J was trimmed by 6 bases and V by 6 bases; bases with no gene match: 4. The CDR3 region has the DNA TGTGCCAGCAGACGGACAGGTTCCGGGGAGCTGTTTTTT. It specifies CASRRTGSGELFF.

This clonotype was counted at least ten times. This chain uses TRBV19 with TRBJ2-2, with a weak D call TRBD1 (6 bases). The CDR3 has 15 residues. Germline V CDR1 and CDR2: LNHDA, SQIVND (reference sequence). V was trimmed by 6 bases and J by 0 bases, leaving 11 bases between them. The CDR3 reads CASRKGTSNTGELFF. CDR3 sequence (DNA): TGTGCCAGTAGGAAGGGGACATCGAACACCGGGGAGCTGTTTTTT. Together with reference TRBV19 and TRBJ2-2, the CDR3 gives the full variable domain: DGGITQSPKYLFRKEGQNVTLSCEQNLNHDAMYWYRQDPGQGLRLIYYSQIVNDFQKGDIAEGYSVSREKKESFPLTVTSAQKNPTAFYLCASRKGTSNTGELFFGEGSRLTVL.

This clonotype has a count of ten or more. This sequence joins TRBV7-9 and TRBJ2-7, with unresolved D. V lost 4 bases, J lost 1 base, and 14 bases lay in between. The CDR3 has 15 amino acids. Per germline, CDR1 SEHNR and CDR2 FQNEAQ (reference sequence). CDR3 bases: TGTGCCAGCAGCTGGGCTGGGCGCAAGTCCTACGAGCAGTACTTC. Encoded protein: CASSWAGRKSYEQYF.

This chain uses TRBV11-2 with TRBJ2-7; maybe TRBD2 (6 bases). The length of the CDR3 is 15 residues. The V end lost 0 bases, the J end lost 9 bases, and 18 bases lay between the germline ends. Germline V CDR1 and CDR2: SGHAT, FQNNGV. The DNA for the CDR3 is TGTGCCAGCAGCTTAGACCGGGGGAGCTGGACGTCGCAGTACTTC. As protein: CASSLDRGSWTSQYF.

This clonotype was seen repeatedly, ten times or more. The CDR3 DNA is TGTGCCAGCAGCCAAGAGGGAACATGGGCCGGGGAGCTGTTTTTT. This translates into CASSQEGTWAGELFF. V gene TRBV3-1 combines with J gene TRBJ2-2; D remains unclear. From germline, CDR1 is LGHDT and CDR2 YNNKEL (reference sequence). This CDR3 comprises 15 residues. Trimming took 0 bases from V and 6 from J, leaving 11 bases between them.

The V and J genes are TRBV12-3 or TRBV12-4 and TRBJ2-5; perhaps D is TRBD1 or TRBD2 (5 bases each). The V end lost 6 bases, the J end lost 5 bases, and 16 bases lay between the germline ends. The CDR3 loop spans 14 amino acids. The CDR3: CASSGTPPRETQYF. DNA of the CDR3: TGTGCCAGCAGCGGGACGCCTCCTAGGGAGACCCAGTACTTC.

The rearrangement uses TRBV6-1 and TRBJ1-3, with a possible D match to TRBD1 (5 bases). The V gene's germline CDR1 is MNHNS and CDR2 SASEGT. The V gene lost 5 bases and the J gene lost 0 bases, with 14 bases spanning the gap. This CDR3 is 16 amino acids long. CDR3 coding DNA: TGTGCCAGCAGTCAAGACAGCTATTTCTCTGGAAACACCATATATTTT. It translates to CASSQDSYFSGNTIYF.